These T cell receptor beta chains were read from a single sample in a study of blood T cell repertoires in COVID-19. This table comes from immunoSEQ multiplex PCR, and its TCRdb copy is limited to in-frame clones, with some not included. The sample carries around 140,000 clones, roughly three quarters recorded once. Specimen: peripheral blood. The receptor source for this set is a woman between 70 and 85 years old with acute or convalescent COVID-19. The CDR3 runs from the conserved cysteine through the conserved F or W. A D gene is named only where the DNA matches it firmly. A clone size is listed for some rows: how often the clone was seen (once, few, many), or a class if it is expanded.

j_gene | d_gene | abundance | v_gene | CDR3aa | CDR3nt
TRBJ2-7 | NA | NA | TRBV30 | CAWTTGSLGEQYF | TGTGCCTGGACAACCGGGAGTCTGGGTGAGCAGTACTTC
TRBJ1-1 | NA | few | TRBV29-1 | CSVDRWNTEAFF | TGCAGCGTTGATCGGTGGAACACTGAAGCTTTCTTT
TRBJ1-6 | TRBD1 | NA | TRBV27 | CASSLSNFDRANSPLHF | TGTGCCAGCAGTTTATCGAATTTCGACAGGGCTAATTCACCCCTCCACTTT
TRBJ1-5 | TRBD1 | NA | TRBV19 | CASSIRGQAIQPQHF | TGTGCCAGTAGTATTAGGGGACAGGCAATTCAGCCCCAGCATTTT
TRBJ1-5 | NA | NA | TRBV27 | CASSLWAGSNQPQHF | TGTGCCAGCAGTTTATGGGCGGGTAGCAATCAGCCCCAGCATTTT
TRBJ1-5 | TRBD1 | NA | TRBV7-2 | CASSLRTGPYQPQHF | TGTGCCAGCAGCTTACGGACAGGGCCATATCAGCCCCAGCATTTT
TRBJ2-7 | NA | NA | TRBV5-1 | CASSLEAGSTYEQYF | TGCGCCAGCAGCTTGGAGGCAGGGTCGACCTACGAGCAGTACTTC
TRBJ1-2 | TRBD1 | NA | TRBV5-6 | CASSLVGGAHPYGYTF | TGTGCCAGCAGCTTGGTAGGGGGCGCCCACCCTTATGGCTACACCTTC
TRBJ2-1 | NA | few | TRBV28 | CASSTTGIFKFF | TGTGCCAGCAGTACCACAGGGATCTTTAAGTTCTTC
TRBJ1-4 | NA | NA | TRBV27 | CASSLRSSRGEKLFF | TGTGCCAGCAGTTTGCGGTCGTCCCGCGGGGAAAAACTGTTTTTT
TRBJ2-1 | TRBD2 | NA | TRBV4-1 | CASSSRGGDNEQFF | TGCGCCAGCAGCTCCCGGGGGGGAGACAATGAGCAGTTCTTC
TRBJ2-3 | TRBD2 | few | TRBV2 | CASSAGLAGAGDTQYF | TGTGCCAGCAGTGCCGGACTAGCGGGGGCTGGGGATACGCAGTATTTT
TRBJ2-7 | NA | NA | TRBV7-8 | CASSLDWGQREQYF | TGTGCCAGCAGCTTAGATTGGGGGCAAAGAGAGCAGTACTTC
TRBJ2-1 | TRBD2 | NA | TRBV27 | CASRREQSGLAGDRHEQFF | TGTGCCAGCCGGCGGGAACAGTCGGGACTAGCGGGAGACAGGCATGAGCAGTTCTTC
TRBJ2-1 | TRBD1 | NA | TRBV10-3 | CAISETTGGSYNEQFF | TGTGCCATCAGTGAGACCACAGGGGGCTCCTACAATGAGCAGTTCTTC
TRBJ2-7 | NA | NA | TRBV5-4 | CASSLSLAREQYF | TGTGCCAGCAGCTTGTCCCTAGCTCGCGAGCAGTACTTC
TRBJ1-2 | TRBD1 | NA | TRBV10-3 | CAISVGQGAGYGYTF | TGTGCCATCAGTGTGGGACAGGGGGCAGGCTATGGCTACACCTTC
TRBJ2-1 | NA | NA | TRBV7-2 | CASSPPPIRGEQFF | TGTGCCAGCAGCCCCCCTCCGATTCGGGGTGAGCAGTTCTTC
TRBJ2-7 | TRBD2 | NA | TRBV6-5 | CASSLSGLSYEQYF | TGTGCCAGCAGCCTTAGCGGGCTCTCCTACGAGCAGTACTTC
TRBJ2-2 | TRBD1 | NA | TRBV2 | CASSVNRGLAGELFF | TGTGCCAGCAGTGTAAACAGGGGGCTGGCCGGGGAGCTGTTTTTT
TRBJ2-5 | TRBD2 | NA | TRBV29-1 | CSVGSGKETQYF | TGCAGCGTTGGCAGCGGGAAAGAGACCCAGTACTTC
TRBJ1-2 | NA | NA | TRBV7-3 | CASSLNGRSSGYTF | TGTGCCAGCAGCTTAAATGGCCGATCAAGTGGCTACACCTTC
TRBJ2-2 | TRBD1 | NA | TRBV4-3 | CASSQQTGAGELFF | TGCGCCAGCAGCCAGCAAACAGGGGCCGGGGAGCTGTTTTTT
TRBJ1-3 | NA | NA | TRBV14 | CASSQDLPGSGNTIYF | TGTGCCAGCAGCCAAGATCTTCCAGGATCTGGAAACACCATATATTTT
TRBJ2-3 | TRBD1 | NA | TRBV7-2 | CASSSGQGGVTQYF | TGTGCCAGCAGCTCGGGACAGGGGGGAGTTACGCAGTATTTT
TRBJ2-7 | NA | NA | TRBV3-1/TRBV3-2 | CASSQGRLAAYEQYF | TGTGCCAGCAGCCAAGGAAGGTTAGCGGCTTACGAGCAGTACTTC
TRBJ1-2 | TRBD1 | many | TRBV15 | CATSRLQDRGNYGYTF | TGTGCCACCAGCAGACTTCAAGACAGGGGAAACTATGGCTACACCTTC
TRBJ1-1 | TRBD1 | few | TRBV12-3/TRBV12-4 | CASSLALTGEAFF | TGTGCCAGCAGTTTAGCGCTGACAGGGGAAGCTTTCTTT
TRBJ1-1 | TRBD1 | medium-sized | TRBV6-5 | CASRKQGMNTEAFF | TGTGCCAGCAGAAAACAGGGGATGAACACTGAAGCTTTCTTT
TRBJ2-5 | TRBD2 | few | TRBV11-2 | CASSRTSQGETQYF | TGTGCCAGCAGCCGGACTAGCCAGGGGGAGACCCAGTACTTC
TRBJ2-1 | NA | few | TRBV12-5 | CASGLASSLEQFF | TGTGCTAGTGGTTTGGCTTCGTCCCTTGAGCAGTTCTTC
TRBJ2-3 | NA | NA | TRBV29-1 | CSVEIDPAGDTQYF | TGCAGCGTTGAAATCGATCCTGCGGGAGATACGCAGTATTTT
TRBJ2-7 | TRBD2 | few | TRBV6-6 | CASSSGLARYEQYF | TGTGCCAGCAGCTCGGGACTAGCGCGTTACGAGCAGTACTTC
TRBJ1-6 | NA | NA | TRBV6-6 | CASSYSGGGGNSPLHF | TGTGCCAGCAGTTACTCGGGGGGGGGAGGGAATTCACCCCTCCACTTT
TRBJ1-2 | NA | NA | TRBV15 | CATSRDLGGYGYTF | TGTGCCACCAGCAGAGATCTCGGGGGCTATGGCTACACCTTC
TRBJ2-1 | NA | NA | TRBV5-1 | CASSLDALYNEQFF | TGCGCCAGCAGCTTGGACGCCCTATACAATGAGCAGTTCTTC
TRBJ1-6 | NA | few | TRBV3-1/TRBV3-2 | CASSQMGRAYNSPLHF | TGTGCCAGCAGCCAGATGGGCAGGGCCTATAATTCACCCCTCCACTTT
TRBJ1-6 | NA | NA | TRBV6-5 | CASRPPAGRGSPLHF | TGTGCCAGCAGACCCCCCGCCGGTAGAGGTTCACCCCTCCACTTT
TRBJ2-7 | NA | NA | TRBV5-1 | CASSLAGRGGDEQYF | TGCGCCAGCAGCTTGGCCGGGCGGGGTGGCGACGAGCAGTACTTC
TRBJ2-1 | TRBD1 | NA | TRBV10-1 | CASSEGRGRVAHNEQFF | TGCGCCAGCAGTGAGGGCAGGGGGCGAGTAGCACACAATGAGCAGTTCTTC
TRBJ2-7 | NA | many | TRBV7-8 | CASSLVGDEQYF | TGTGCCAGCAGCTTAGTAGGGGACGAGCAGTACTTC
TRBJ2-2 | TRBD2 | NA | TRBV2 | CASSGSRGRSSGELFF | TGTGCCAGCAGTGGGAGTCGCGGGAGAAGTTCCGGGGAGCTGTTTTTT
TRBJ1-2 | NA | NA | TRBV2 | CASSGSGQGGSQAYGYTF | TGTGCCAGCAGTGGGAGTGGGCAGGGAGGGTCTCAAGCTTATGGCTACACCTTC
TRBJ1-1 | NA | NA | TRBV15 | CATSRDLFRGNTEAFF | TGTGCCACCAGCAGAGATCTGTTCAGGGGGAACACTGAAGCTTTCTTT
TRBJ2-1 | NA | NA | TRBV5-4 | CASSLGLVQGQQFF | TGTGCCAGCAGCTTGGGACTAGTGCAAGGGCAGCAGTTCTTC
TRBJ2-7 | TRBD2 | few | TRBV5-6 | CASSLGLAGFEQYF | TGTGCCAGCAGCTTGGGACTAGCGGGATTCGAGCAGTACTTC
TRBJ1-3 | NA | NA | TRBV10-2 | CASSSGGNTIYF | TGCGCCAGCAGTAGTGGCGGAAACACCATATATTTT
TRBJ2-7 | NA | NA | TRBV6-5 | CASSDSAGSSYEQYF | TGTGCCAGCAGCGACTCGGCAGGGTCATCCTACGAGCAGTACTTC
TRBJ2-1 | TRBD2 | NA | TRBV29-1 | CSVEDPKWEGSYNEQFF | TGCAGCGTTGAAGATCCTAAGTGGGAGGGCTCCTACAATGAGCAGTTCTTC
TRBJ1-2 | TRBD1 | NA | TRBV4-2 | CASSQDLATGNGYTF | TGTGCCAGCAGCCAAGATTTGGCGACAGGGAATGGCTACACCTTC
TRBJ2-1 | NA | NA | TRBV2 | CASSVARAYNEQFF | TGTGCCAGCAGTGTAGCCAGGGCTTACAATGAGCAGTTCTTC
TRBJ2-5 | NA | NA | TRBV6-4 | CASSPREQETQYF | TGTGCCAGCAGCCCCAGGGAACAAGAGACCCAGTACTTC
TRBJ1-2 | TRBD1 | NA | TRBV7-9 | CASSLDRGRNGYTF | TGTGCCAGCAGCTTAGACAGGGGGCGGAATGGCTACACCTTC
TRBJ2-5 | NA | NA | TRBV6-5 | CASRWTAETQYF | TGTGCCAGCAGATGGACAGCAGAGACCCAGTACTTC
TRBJ1-1 | NA | NA | TRBV25-1 | CASSEEGIGTEAFF | TGTGCCAGCAGTGAGGAGGGAATAGGGACTGAAGCTTTCTTT
TRBJ1-3 | NA | NA | TRBV4-1 | CASSQVRVEPGNTIYF | TGCGCCAGCAGCCAAGTACGGGTAGAACCTGGAAACACCATATATTTT
TRBJ1-1 | TRBD1 | NA | TRBV5-1 | CASSPQPGQFRSEAFF | TGCGCCAGCAGCCCTCAGCCGGGACAGTTCCGTTCTGAAGCTTTCTTT
TRBJ1-4 | NA | few | TRBV18 | CASSPTGGRDEKLFF | TGTGCCAGCTCACCGACAGGCGGACGGGATGAAAAACTGTTTTTT
TRBJ2-1 | NA | NA | TRBV9 | CASSVTASLGDEQFF | TGTGCCAGCAGCGTCACGGCGTCTCTAGGGGATGAGCAGTTCTTC